Below, 13 T cell receptor beta chains from the same sample are listed, as sequenced in a study of blood T cell repertoires in COVID-19. Sequencing was performed with immunoSEQ multiplex PCR; in TCRdb, only in-frame clones are kept and a portion is missing. The sample records about 100,000 clones, 70% to 90% being singletons. The sequencing input was peripheral blood. Receptors were obtained from a human donor with COVID-19, enrolled during active disease. The donor label of this sample is uncertain.

The genes are TRBV2 and TRBJ2-3, with D perhaps TRBD1 (6 bases). The CDR3 is 14 residues long. Germline V lookup: CDR1 SNHLY, CDR2 FYNNEI. With 11 bases removed from V and 2 bases from J, the gap between germline ends came to 17 bases. Written as DNA, the CDR3 is TGTGCCCAAATCGACCAGGGGTTCACAGATACGCAGTATTTT. Translated: CAQIDQGFTDTQYF.

This rearrangement joins TRBV7-2 to TRBJ2-5; 8 nucleotides align to TRBD2. Germline V gene sequence: CDR1 SGHTA, CDR2 FQGNSA. This CDR3 comprises 17 residues. V shed 5 bases, J shed 4 bases, and the junction held 15 bases outside the gene matches. This CDR3 reads CASSPGVAGPLGETQYF. In nucleotides, the CDR3 is TGTGCCAGCAGCCCCGGGGTAGCGGGGCCTCTGGGAGAGACCCAGTACTTC.

The V and J genes are TRBV11-2 and TRBJ1-4; 8 positions match TRBD1. The germline V gene has CDR1 SGHAT and CDR2 FQNNGV. The CDR3 spans 14 residues. Germline trimming cut 3 bases from V and 8 bases from J; bases unmatched to any gene: 5. DNA of the CDR3: TGTGCCAGCAGCTTTGGGCAGGGGGCAGAAAAACTGTTTTTT. Its protein is CASSFGQGAEKLFF.

The chain combines TRBV2 with TRBJ2-7; 8 bases map to TRBD1. The CDR3 has 13 residues. Germline trimming cut 6 bases from V and 1 base from J; bases unmatched to any gene: 2. Looked up from germline, CDR1 is SNHLY and CDR2 is FYNNEI. The CDR3 region has the DNA TGTGCCAGCAGACGGGACAGGTCCTACGAGCAGTACTTC. Amino acids: CASRRDRSYEQYF.

This clone has only a few counts. V and J are TRBV6-5 and TRBJ1-3; perhaps TRBD1 as D (5 bases). The CDR3 covers 14 residues. Germline CDR1 reads MNHEY; CDR2 reads SVGAGI. Trimming pared 0 bases from V and 8 bases from J, leaving 11 bases between. CDR3 loop: CASSYSRSGDTIYF. The CDR3 DNA reads TGTGCCAGCAGTTACTCGAGATCGGGGGACACCATATATTTT.

The chain has TRBV29-1 and TRBJ1-1; D remains unclear. CDR1 and CDR2 (germline): SQVTM, ANQGSEA. This CDR3 has 13 residues. V lost 6 bases and J lost 3, with 14 bases in between. For the CDR3, the DNA is TGCAGCGTCGTGAGGGAGTGGGACACTGAAGCTTTCTTT. Its protein product is CSVVREWDTEAFF.

The V call is TRBV18, the J call TRBJ2-3; D is unresolved. The ends were cut back, 0 bases at V and 1 base at J, with 8 bases in the middle. CDR3 length equals 15 residues. Germline CDR1 and CDR2: KGHSH and LQKENI. The CDR3 loop is CASSPPSVGTDTQYF. Here the CDR3 DNA reads TGTGCCAGCTCACCACCGAGCGTCGGCACAGATACGCAGTATTTT.

The V call is TRBV7-2, the J call TRBJ1-1; 10 bases fit TRBD1. Trimming took 5 bases from V and 4 from J; bases not matched to a gene: 4. The length of the CDR3 is 14 residues. Germline values: CDR1 SGHTA, CDR2 FQGNSA. DNA of the CDR3: TGTGCCAGCAGCCCAAGGACAGGGGGCACTGAAGCTTTCTTT. It is translated as CASSPRTGGTEAFF.

The chain employs TRBV25-1 and TRBJ1-5; no clear D. Trimming cost V 6 bases and J 4 bases, with 10 bases left between them. CDR1 is MGHDK and CDR2 is SYGVNS in the germline V gene. The CDR3 spans 13 residues. The CDR3 protein is CASSEDGNQPQHF. Written as DNA, the CDR3 is TGTGCCAGCAGCGAAGACGGGAATCAGCCCCAGCATTTT.

This clone was observed a single time. The CDR3 DNA follows: TGTGCCATCAGTGAGTCTAGCCTGAGTCTCTATAGCAATCAGCCCCAGCATTTT. Amino acid sequence: CAISESSLSLYSNQPQHF. V usage is TRBV10-3 and J usage is TRBJ1-5; no clear D gene. Between the trimmed V and J ends, which lost 0 bases and 0 bases, there was a span of 15 bases. The germline gives CDR1 ENHRY, CDR2 SYGVKD. This CDR3 is built from 18 residues.

CDR3 protein: CASSVLPNTEAFF. Written as DNA, the CDR3 is TGTGCCAGCAGCGTCCTACCGAACACTGAAGCTTTCTTT. The J gene is TRBJ1-1, the V gene TRBV14; D remains unclear. Germline lookup yields CDR1 SGHDN and CDR2 FVKESK. The V gene lost 5 bases and the J gene lost 1 base, with 8 bases spanning the gap. The CDR3 contains 13 residues.

The chain is built from TRBV18 and TRBJ1-1; possibly TRBD1 for D (6 bases). Per the germline V gene, CDR1 is KGHSH and CDR2 is LQKENI. Trimming stripped 3 bases from V and 2 bases from J, with 10 bases between. The CDR3 consists of 14 residues. The CDR3 sequence is CASSPARGNTEAFF. In nucleotides, the CDR3 is TGTGCCAGCTCACCGGCCAGGGGCAACACTGAAGCTTTCTTT.

The gene calls are TRBV10-1 and TRBJ2-7; D perhaps matches TRBD1 (6 bases). The CDR3 is 13 residues long. CDR1 WNHNN and CDR2 SYGVQD come from the germline V gene (reference sequence). Trimming took off 6 bases at V and 5 bases at J, with 14 bases between the two ends. The CDR3 loop reads CASSRGRGHEQYF. DNA for the CDR3: TGCGCCAGCAGCAGGGGCAGGGGCCACGAGCAGTACTTC.